Below are 8 T cell receptor beta chains sequenced from a single sample in a study of shared clonotypes between healthy human individuals. This table comes from immunoSEQ multiplex PCR, and its TCRdb copy is limited to in-frame clones, with some not included. This sample has just over 2,000,000 clones, with 95% found just once. The sequenced sample was naive CD4+ T cells sorted from blood. Subset specified: CD45RA+ positively selected. These receptors came from a man aged 18 to 30 in good health.

This CDR3 reads CASSQNSNQPQHF. The CDR3 DNA follows: TGTGCCAGCTCACAGAATAGCAATCAGCCCCAGCATTTT. The V call is TRBV18, the J call TRBJ1-5; D is unclear. The length of the CDR3 is 13 residues. Germline V CDR1 and CDR2: KGHSH, LQKENI. Between the trimmed V and J ends, which lost 4 bases and 0 bases, there was a span of 4 bases.

The count of this clone is one. The genes are TRBV5-4 and TRBJ2-1; 14 bases line up with TRBD2. V was clipped by 2 bases and J by 8 bases; unmatched bases: 6. This CDR3 spans 16 amino acids. Germline lookup yields CDR1 SGHNT and CDR2 YYREEE (reference sequence). The DNA of the CDR3 is TGTGCCAGCAGCTTTGGCGGGACTAGCGGGGGAGATGAGCAGTTCTTC. This encodes CASSFGGTSGGDEQFF.

This clone was seen only once. This chain connects TRBV2 to TRBJ1-2; D is undetermined. Trimming cost V 5 bases and J 4 bases, with 11 bases left between them. The germline V gene encodes CDR1 SNHLY and CDR2 FYNNEI. The CDR3 is 13 residues long. The CDR3 sequence: CASSLLGSYGYTF. The CDR3 DNA reads as TGTGCCAGCAGTTTATTGGGATCCTATGGCTACACCTTC.

This clone was found once. The CDR3 nucleotides are TGTGCCAGCAGCTTAAAAGGGGGCACCGAGCAGTACTTC. Residues: CASSLKGGTEQYF. The chain joins TRBV11-2 to TRBJ2-5, with 7 bases fitting TRBD1. The DNA matches TRBJ2-7 better at its end, which makes the J call doubtful. Germline V lookup: CDR1 SGHAT, CDR2 FQNNGV. The CDR3 runs 13 residues.

The rearrangement links TRBV2 to TRBJ2-3, with D unresolved. Looked up from germline, CDR1 is SNHLY and CDR2 is FYNNEI. This CDR3 contains 14 residues. V was clipped by 6 bases and J by 0 bases, with 10 bases between them. CDR3 nucleotide sequence: TGTGCCAGCAGGGCAGCCTCTAGCACAGATACGCAGTATTTT. It encodes CASRAASSTDTQYF.

This clone appeared a single time. The chain employs TRBV11-2 and TRBJ2-3; 8 bases line up with TRBD2. Germline CDR1 SGHAT, CDR2 FQNNGV. The CDR3 runs to 16 residues. V lost 3 bases and J lost 0; bases outside the gene matches: 5. CDR3 amino acids: CASSLGSGVSTDTQYF. The CDR3 region has the DNA TGTGCCAGCAGCTTGGGTAGCGGGGTTAGCACAGATACGCAGTATTTT.

The chain combines TRBV7-9 with TRBJ2-1, with 8 positions matching TRBD2. The junction had 9 bases not matched to a gene; V was cut back by 7 bases and J by 4 bases. The length of the CDR3 is 15 residues. Germline V lookup: CDR1 SEHNR, CDR2 FQNEAQ (reference sequence). The CDR3 DNA reads as TGTGCCAGCAAACCGAGGAGCGGGGGATACAATGAGCAGTTCTTC. Translated, it gives CASKPRSGGYNEQFF.

CDR3 sequence (DNA): TGTGCCAGCGTTCCGGGAGACGTCTTTCTTGAGCAGTTCTTC. This translates into CASVPGDVFLEQFF. This chain links TRBV2 with TRBJ2-1; weak D call: TRBD2 (6 bases). The ends were cut back, 8 bases at V and 9 bases at J, with 20 bases in the middle. Germline lookup yields CDR1 SNHLY and CDR2 FYNNEI. There are 14 residues in the CDR3.